This T cell receptor (beta chain) was captured by sequencing in a study of cytomegalovirus exposure and HLA in healthy donors. Overall study context: An earlier analysis identified 117 million unique TCR beta sequences in about 179 million T cells. Study-level points and caveats: Sequencing depth roughly uniform across donors was assumed in presence/absence analyses. According to a later analysis, donors in an Asian-associated ancestry cluster reportedly had fewer N-insertions than the roughly 670-donor mean.

Amplification used 60 Vbeta primers and 13 Jbeta primers. Repertoires were generated with immunoSEQ multiplex PCR, while TCRdb's copy carries only in-frame clones and drops some. The table lists approximately 110,000 clones, 70% to 75% of them singletons, with 4.1% in the top ten. CDR1 LNHDA and CDR2 SQIVND come from the germline V gene (reference sequence). V dropped 5 bases and J dropped 5; count of bases not matched to a gene: 8. There are 16 residues in the CDR3. This clone has only one observation. No antigen is known for it. Material: PBMCs. V is TRBV19 and J is TRBJ2-1; 11 nucleotides align to TRBD2. This clonotype originated in a woman in her 40s in good health and CMV-seronegative. CDR3 nucleotides: TGTGCCAGTAGTGGAACTAGCGGGAGTACGCACAATGAGCAGTTCTTC. It translates to CASSGTSGSTHNEQFF.